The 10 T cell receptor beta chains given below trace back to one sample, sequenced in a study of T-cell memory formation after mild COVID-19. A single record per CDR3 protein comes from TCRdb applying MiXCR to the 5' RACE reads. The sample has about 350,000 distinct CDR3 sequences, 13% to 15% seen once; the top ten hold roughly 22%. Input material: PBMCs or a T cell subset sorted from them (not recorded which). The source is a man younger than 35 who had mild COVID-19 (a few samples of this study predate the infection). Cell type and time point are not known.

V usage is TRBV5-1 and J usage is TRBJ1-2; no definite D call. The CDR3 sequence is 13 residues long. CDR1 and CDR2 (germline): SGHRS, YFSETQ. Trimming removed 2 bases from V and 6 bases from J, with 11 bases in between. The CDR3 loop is CASSLSASNGYTF. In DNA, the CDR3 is TGCGCCAGCAGCTTAAGCGCCAGTAATGGCTACACCTTC.

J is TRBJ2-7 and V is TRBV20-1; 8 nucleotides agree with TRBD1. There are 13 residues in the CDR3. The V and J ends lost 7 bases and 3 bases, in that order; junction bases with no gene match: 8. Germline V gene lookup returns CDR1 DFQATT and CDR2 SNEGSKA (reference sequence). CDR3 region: CSVLDRAIYEQYF. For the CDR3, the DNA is TGCAGTGTCTTGGACAGGGCAATCTACGAGCAGTACTTC.

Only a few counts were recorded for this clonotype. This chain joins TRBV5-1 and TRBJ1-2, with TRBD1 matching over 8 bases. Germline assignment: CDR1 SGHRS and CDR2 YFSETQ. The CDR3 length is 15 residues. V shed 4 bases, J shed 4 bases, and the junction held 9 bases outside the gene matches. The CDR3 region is CASSPRTGIGYGYTF. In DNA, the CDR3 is TGCGCCAGCAGCCCACGGACAGGGATAGGCTATGGCTACACCTTC.

CDR3 DNA: TGTGCCAGCAGCTACCGGACTCCCCGCCGGGAGACCCAGTACTTC. The encoded protein is CASSYRTPRRETQYF. This chain uses TRBV12-3 or TRBV12-4 with TRBJ2-5, with D perhaps matching TRBD2 (5 bases). This CDR3 is 15 amino acids long. Trimming took off 6 bases at V and 5 bases at J, with 19 bases between the two ends.

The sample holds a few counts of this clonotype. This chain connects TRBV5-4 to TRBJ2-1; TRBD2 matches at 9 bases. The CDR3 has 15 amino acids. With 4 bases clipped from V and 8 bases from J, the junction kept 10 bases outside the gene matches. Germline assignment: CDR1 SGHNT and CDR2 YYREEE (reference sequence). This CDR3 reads CASSASGDSRDEQFF. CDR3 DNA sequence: TGTGCCAGCAGCGCTAGCGGGGACTCCCGGGATGAGCAGTTCTTC.

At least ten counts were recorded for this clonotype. CDR3 protein: CASSLDLGDGGYTF. In DNA form, the CDR3 reads TGTGCCAGCAGCTTAGATCTGGGGGACGGGGGCTACACCTTC. The V gene is TRBV11-2, the J gene TRBJ1-2; possibly TRBD1 for D (5 bases). The CDR3 is 14 residues long. Per germline, CDR1 SGHAT and CDR2 FQNNGV. The V gene lost 0 bases and the J gene lost 8 bases, with 13 bases spanning the gap.

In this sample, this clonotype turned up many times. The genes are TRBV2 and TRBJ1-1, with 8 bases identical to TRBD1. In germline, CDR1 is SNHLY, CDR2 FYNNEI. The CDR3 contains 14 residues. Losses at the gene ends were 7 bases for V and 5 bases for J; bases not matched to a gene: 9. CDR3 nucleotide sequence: TGTGCCAGCATGCCCGCAGGGGGCTGGACTGAAGCTTTCTTT. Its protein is CASMPAGGWTEAFF.

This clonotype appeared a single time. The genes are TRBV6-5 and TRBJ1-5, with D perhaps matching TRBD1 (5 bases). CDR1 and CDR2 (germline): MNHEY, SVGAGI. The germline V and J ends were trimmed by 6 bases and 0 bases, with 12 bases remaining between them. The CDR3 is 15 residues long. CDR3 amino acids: CASRVGGYSNQPQHF. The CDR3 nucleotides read TGTGCCAGCAGAGTCGGGGGTTATAGCAATCAGCCCCAGCATTTT.

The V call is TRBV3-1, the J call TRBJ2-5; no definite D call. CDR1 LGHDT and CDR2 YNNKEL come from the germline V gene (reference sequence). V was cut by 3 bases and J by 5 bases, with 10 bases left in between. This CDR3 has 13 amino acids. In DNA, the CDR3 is TGTGCCAGCAGCCAGTCTACTTTGGAGACCCAGTACTTC. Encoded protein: CASSQSTLETQYF.

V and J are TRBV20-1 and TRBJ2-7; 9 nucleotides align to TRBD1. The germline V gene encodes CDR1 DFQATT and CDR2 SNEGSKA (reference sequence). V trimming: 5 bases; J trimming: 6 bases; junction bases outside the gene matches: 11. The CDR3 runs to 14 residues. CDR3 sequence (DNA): TGCAGTGCTTGGCTCCCGGGACAGGGAGGCGAGCAGTACGTC. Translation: CSAWLPGQGGEQYV.